This record looks at one T cell receptor (beta chain) sequence and its context. This entry comes from a study of OX40 agonist ivuxolimab in advanced cancers. TCRdb's copy holds only in-frame clones and misses some; the assay was immunoSEQ multiplex PCR. The repertoire has tens of thousands of clones, over 80% of them found once; the top ten carry 5% to 7%. The CDR3 totals 19 residues. V shed 3 bases and J shed 2 bases, with 24 bases lying between them. Germline V gene lookup returns CDR1 SGHAT and CDR2 FQNNGV. The chain is built from TRBV11-2 and TRBJ2-3; possible D gene TRBD2, 6 bases. The sequences come from CD4+ or CD8+ T cells sorted from blood, collected in a trial of the OX40 agonist ivuxolimab. This clonotype was sampled from an adult with an advanced solid tumor such as melanoma, head and neck, liver or kidney cancer. CDR3 sequence reads: CASSFGLANTKILTDTQYF. As DNA, the CDR3 is TGTGCCAGCAGCTTCGGGCTAGCGAACACCAAAATCCTCACAGATACGCAGTATTTT. The full variable domain, rest sourced from reference TRBV11-2 and TRBJ2-3, is EAGVAQSPRYKIIEKRQSVAFWCNPISGHATLYWYQQILGQGPKLLIQFQNNGVVDDSQLPKDRFSAERLKGVDSTLKIQPAKLEDSAVYLCASSFGLANTKILTDTQYFGPGTRLTVL.